This passage covers 28 T cell receptor beta chains from one sample sequenced in a study of cytomegalovirus exposure and HLA in healthy donors. Sequencing used immunoSEQ multiplex PCR; TCRdb keeps in-frame clones, though not all of them. Counted here are roughly 140,000 clones, roughly 88% occurring once; the ten biggest clones make up 7% to 9%. Sample: PBMCs. The receptors here all came from a woman between 18 and 30 years old in good health and CMV-seropositive.

This rearrangement joins TRBV11-3 to TRBJ1-1; possible D gene TRBD1, 5 bases. Per the germline V gene, CDR1 is SGHNT and CDR2 is YENEEA. The CDR3 runs to 17 residues. Trimming cost V 3 bases and J 4 bases, with 21 bases left between them. The CDR3, as DNA: TGTGCCAGCAGCTTTATCATCAACAGGAAAGAGCGCACTGAAGCTTTCTTT. Translating gives CASSFIINRKERTEAFF.

The chain combines TRBV13 with TRBJ1-2; 7 bases match TRBD1. The V gene's germline CDR1 is PRHDT and CDR2 FYEKMQ (reference sequence). The length of the CDR3 is 14 residues. V gave up 3 bases and J gave up 8 bases; unmatched junction bases: 9. The CDR3 sequence is CASSFPQGSMGYTF. The CDR3 DNA reads TGTGCCAGCAGCTTCCCACAGGGGAGTATGGGCTACACCTTC. Filled out from reference TRBV13 and TRBJ1-2, the complete variable domain reads AAGVIQSPRHLIKEKRETATLKCYPIPRHDTVYWYQQGPGQDPQFLISFYEKMQSDKGSIPDRFSAQQFSDYHSELNMSSLELGDSALYFCASSFPQGSMGYTFGSGTRLTVV.

This clone was recorded only once. DNA of the CDR3: TGTGCCAGCAGTCTAGGGGGCGCACAGCCCCAGCATTTT. Its protein is CASSLGGAQPQHF. This sequence joins TRBV2 and TRBJ1-5, with 7 bases matching TRBD1. The CDR3 length is 13 residues. Germline-derived CDR1 and CDR2 are SNHLY and FYNNEI. V gave up 5 bases and J gave up 7 bases; unmatched junction bases: 5.

The CDR3 region has the DNA TGTGCCAGCAGCCGAGAATCTAGCGGGAGTTATGAGCAGTACTTC. It yields the protein CASSRESSGSYEQYF. V and J are TRBV28 and TRBJ2-7, with TRBD2 matching over 10 bases. The CDR3 contains 15 residues. J was trimmed by 7 bases and V by 6 bases; bases with no gene match: 12. Germline V gene lookup returns CDR1 MDHEN and CDR2 SYDVKM.

The CDR3 region is CAWTSGQPMNTEAFF. CDR3 nucleotide sequence: TGTGCCTGGACCTCCGGACAGCCGATGAACACTGAAGCTTTCTTT. This chain uses TRBV30 with TRBJ1-1; tentatively, D is TRBD1 (6 bases). This CDR3 has 15 residues. Per germline, CDR1 GTSNPN and CDR2 SVGIG (reference sequence). V was pared by 4 bases and J by 0 bases, with 15 bases between. The variable domain in full, completed from reference TRBV30 and TRBJ1-1, reads SQTIHQWPATLVQPVGSPLSLECTVEGTSNPNLYWYRQAAGRGLQLLFYSVGIGQISSEVPQNLSASRPQDRQFILSSKKLLLSDSGFYLCAWTSGQPMNTEAFFGQGTRLTVV.

This sequence joins TRBV5-1 and TRBJ2-3; D possibly corresponds to TRBD2 (6 bases). Trimming shortened V by 5 bases and J by 2 bases, and 18 bases separated the two germline ends. Germline V gene sequence: CDR1 SGHRS, CDR2 YFSETQ. This CDR3 spans 16 amino acids. This CDR3 is CASSYGTGPYTDTQYF. Written as DNA, the CDR3 is TGCGCCAGCAGTTACGGGACTGGGCCATACACAGATACGCAGTATTTT.

This sequence joins TRBV9 and TRBJ2-7; 11 bases are a match to TRBD2. The V and J ends lost 4 bases and 4 bases, in that order; junction bases with no gene match: 7. Germline CDR1 and CDR2: SGDLS and YYNGEE. This CDR3 contains 15 residues. In DNA form, the CDR3 reads TGTGCCAGCAGCATAGCGGGAGGGACGGGATACGAGCAGTACTTC. Residues: CASSIAGGTGYEQYF.

The rearrangement uses TRBV5-4 and TRBJ1-3; D remains unclear. This CDR3 contains 13 residues. The V gene's germline CDR1 is SGHNT and CDR2 YYREEE (reference sequence). The V and J ends lost 4 bases and 4 bases respectively, with 9 bases between them. The CDR3 is CASSPRMGNTIYF. CDR3 bases: TGTGCCAGCAGCCCCAGGATGGGAAACACCATATATTTT.

CDR3 in amino acids: CASSSLAGADTDTQYF. The DNA of the CDR3 is TGTGCCAGCAGCTCACTAGCGGGGGCCGACACAGATACGCAGTATTTT. J is TRBJ2-3 and V is TRBV7-9; TRBD2 agrees at 11 bases. The ends lost 4 bases at V and 2 bases at J; junction bases unmatched: 5. This CDR3 has 16 amino acids. Germline-derived CDR1 and CDR2 are SEHNR and FQNEAQ (reference sequence).

J is TRBJ1-1 and V is TRBV2; 7 bases align to TRBD1. The CDR3 loop spans 14 amino acids. The germline V gene encodes CDR1 SNHLY and CDR2 FYNNEI. Trimming cost V 5 bases and J 6 bases; bases outside gene matches: 9. This CDR3 is CASSIQGGRAEAFF. The DNA for the CDR3 is TGTGCCAGCAGTATTCAGGGGGGACGAGCTGAAGCTTTCTTT.

The genes are TRBV4-2 and TRBJ2-5, with TRBD2 matching over 11 bases. Trimming took 2 bases from V and 5 from J; bases not matched to a gene: 7. Per the germline V gene, CDR1 is LGHNA and CDR2 is YNFKEQ. The CDR3 spans 16 residues. This CDR3 reads CASSQKEGLAEETQYF. CDR3 DNA sequence: TGTGCCAGCAGCCAAAAGGAGGGACTAGCGGAGGAGACCCAGTACTTC.

This chain uses TRBV27 with TRBJ2-5; possible D gene TRBD2, 6 bases. Germline-derived CDR1 and CDR2 are MNHEY and SMNVEV (reference sequence). This CDR3 region has 15 residues. Trimming left V 7 bases short and J 1 base short, with 16 bases between. As DNA, the CDR3 is TGTGCCAGCACCGCGGACTGGAGGGGCCAAGAGACCCAGTACTTC. Protein product: CASTADWRGQETQYF.

This chain uses TRBV7-2 with TRBJ2-7; TRBD2 might be the D (5 bases). The germline CDR1 and CDR2 sequences are SGHTA and FQGNSA. Trimming removed 5 bases from V and 7 bases from J, with 18 bases in between. CDR3 length: 14 residues. Here the CDR3 DNA reads TGTGCCAGCAGCCCGCAGGCTAGAGGGCAAGAGCAGTACTTC. It specifies CASSPQARGQEQYF.

The chain has TRBV7-3 and TRBJ2-5; D is possibly TRBD2 (5 bases). Trimming removed 5 bases at V and 4 bases at J, with 11 bases between. Germline lookup yields CDR1 SGHTA and CDR2 FQGTGA. This CDR3 has 13 amino acids. The CDR3 is CASSKWAGETQYF. The CDR3 nucleotides read TGTGCCAGCAGCAAATGGGCGGGAGAGACCCAGTACTTC.

The rearrangement uses TRBV18 and TRBJ1-6; 10 nucleotides align to TRBD1. This CDR3 is 16 amino acids long. V trimming: 3 bases; J trimming: 10 bases; junction bases outside the gene matches: 9. The germline gives CDR1 KGHSH, CDR2 LQKENI. CDR3 in DNA: TGTGCCAGCTCACCGGGGACAGGGGCGGTTTGGTCACCCCTCCACTTT. It encodes CASSPGTGAVWSPLHF.

This clone was picked up a small number of times. The chain combines TRBV2 with TRBJ2-7; 12 bases are shared with TRBD2. The CDR3 is 15 amino acids. V shed 7 bases and J 4 bases; nucleotides not matched to a gene: 8. Per germline, CDR1 SNHLY and CDR2 FYNNEI. Here the CDR3 reads CASTHLAGGPYEQYF. The CDR3 nucleotides are TGTGCCAGCACCCATCTAGCGGGAGGGCCTTACGAGCAGTACTTC.

This clone was observed a single time. J is TRBJ1-2 and V is TRBV6-1, with 8 bases that match TRBD1. From germline, CDR1 is MNHNS and CDR2 SASEGT. V lost 6 bases, J lost 0 bases, and 6 bases stayed unmatched. The CDR3 spans 15 residues. The CDR3 region is CASRGDRRANYGYTF. The CDR3 nucleotides are TGTGCCAGCAGGGGGGACAGGAGAGCTAACTATGGCTACACCTTC.

This chain joins TRBV6-7 and TRBJ2-5; D gene unclear. TRBV6-7 belongs to the ORF category, with a function that is uncertain. The CDR3 consists of 16 residues. Trimming stripped 0 bases from V and 3 bases from J, with 14 bases between. The CDR3 DNA follows: TGTGCCAGCAGTTACTCGGAAGCAGGTTCAGAAGAGACCCAGTACTTC. It yields the protein CASSYSEAGSEETQYF.

The chain combines TRBV7-2 with TRBJ1-1, with a tentative D call TRBD1 (5 bases). The CDR3 covers 14 residues. The V gene lost 3 bases and the J gene lost 4 bases, with 12 bases spanning the gap. Germline lookup yields CDR1 SGHTA and CDR2 FQGNSA. The CDR3 protein is CASSLGGGGTEAFF. CDR3 DNA: TGTGCCAGCAGCTTGGGGGGGGGTGGCACTGAAGCTTTCTTT.

The J gene is TRBJ2-3, the V gene TRBV5-1; D may be TRBD2 (6 bases). Per the germline V gene, CDR1 is SGHRS and CDR2 is YFSETQ. This CDR3 comprises 12 residues. V gave up 2 bases and J gave up 5 bases, with 6 bases separating them. The CDR3 here is CASSFGGDTQYF. CDR3 in DNA: TGCGCCAGCAGCTTCGGGGGAGATACGCAGTATTTT.

V and J are TRBV7-3 and TRBJ2-7, with TRBD1 as a possible D gene (6 bases). Trimming took off 8 bases at V and 3 bases at J, with 14 bases between the two ends. Germline CDR1 SGHTA, CDR2 FQGTGA. The CDR3 covers 13 residues. CDR3 residues: CASGPGQNYEQYF. The CDR3 nucleotides are TGTGCCAGCGGTCCGGGACAAAACTACGAGCAGTACTTC.

The rearrangement links TRBV9 to TRBJ2-1; D might be TRBD1 (6 bases). V lost 3 bases to trimming and J lost 2 bases, with 15 bases between them. CDR1 and CDR2 (germline): SGDLS, YYNGEE. The CDR3 length is 16 residues. The CDR3 DNA reads as TGTGCCAGCAGCGATGACAGGATGAACACCTACAATGAGCAGTTCTTC. Protein sequence: CASSDDRMNTYNEQFF.

This clone was counted a single time. The gene calls are TRBV5-1 and TRBJ2-3; 12 nucleotides align to TRBD1. Germline V gene lookup returns CDR1 SGHRS and CDR2 YFSETQ. The trim removed 4 bases at V and 1 base at J, leaving 4 bases unmatched. The CDR3 loop spans 16 amino acids. CDR3 protein: CASSIGTGGGTDTQYF. CDR3 in DNA: TGCGCCAGCAGCATTGGGACAGGGGGCGGCACAGATACGCAGTATTTT.

The chain is built from TRBV9 and TRBJ1-6; 9 positions agree with TRBD1. The germline V gene encodes CDR1 SGDLS and CDR2 YYNGEE. Trimming took 7 bases from V and 9 from J; bases not matched to a gene: 14. The CDR3 has 16 residues. CDR3 sequence: CASPLRYRGRGSPLHF. The CDR3 DNA reads TGTGCCAGCCCACTCCGATACAGGGGGCGAGGTTCACCCCTCCACTTT.

CDR3 DNA sequence: TGTGCCAGCAGCTTAGGAGCTAGCGGGAGCAAAAAAAAAGATACGCAGTATTTT. Translated, it gives CASSLGASGSKKKDTQYF. This chain connects TRBV7-3 to TRBJ2-3; 10 bases line up with TRBD2. This CDR3 has 18 amino acids. Germline V gene sequence: CDR1 SGHTA, CDR2 FQGTGA. Losses at the gene ends were 2 bases for V and 5 bases for J; bases not matched to a gene: 13.

The chain recombines TRBV18 with TRBJ2-3; 10 nucleotides line up with TRBD2. This CDR3 is built from 16 residues. Germline values: CDR1 KGHSH, CDR2 LQKENI. Trimming took 4 bases from V and 4 from J; bases not matched to a gene: 8. CDR3: CASSRTSGGNSDTQYF. The CDR3 nucleotides are TGTGCCAGCTCACGGACTAGCGGAGGTAACTCAGATACGCAGTATTTT.

In regard to this clone: Other DNA sequences in the same sample also yield this CDR3. The chain recombines TRBV7-8 with TRBJ1-4; D remains unclear. The length of the CDR3 is 12 residues. V was clipped by 1 base and J by 7 bases, with 4 bases between them. CDR1 is SGHVS and CDR2 is FQNEAQ in the germline V gene. In nucleotides, the CDR3 is TGTGCCAGCAGCTTAGTTCGTGAAAAACTGTTTTTT. This gives the protein CASSLVREKLFF. Using reference TRBV7-8 and TRBJ1-4 for the parts outside the CDR3, the full variable domain is GAGVSQSPRYKVAKRGQDVALRCDPISGHVSLFWYQQALGQGPEFLTYFQNEAQLDKSGLPSDRFFAERPEGSVSTLKIQRTQQEDSAVYLCASSLVREKLFFGSGTQLSVL.

This rearrangement joins TRBV7-8 to TRBJ1-4; 9 bases agree with TRBD1. With 1 base clipped from V and 10 bases from J, the junction kept 10 bases outside the gene matches. Germline CDR1 reads SGHVS; CDR2 reads FQNEAQ. The CDR3 runs 16 residues. Written as DNA, the CDR3 is TGTGCCAGCAGCTTAGGGATACCGGGACAGGGAAGAAAACTGTTTTTT. It is translated as CASSLGIPGQGRKLFF.